The 4 T cell receptor beta chains in this list originate from one sample, sequenced in a study of siplizumab effects on memory and regulatory T cells (dated by TCRdb to about 2019). The library was built by means of the immunoSEQ multiplex PCR assay. The immuneACCESS repertoire file appears here via TCRdb, limited to in-frame rearrangements. These files lack a portion of the clones; in checked studies, under half of the deficit traces to unresolved V genes, and the cause of the others is not known. The sample table shows 90,000 to 120,000 clones, and roughly 94% are seen once. The ten biggest clones cover about 0.6% of the sample. The sequenced material came from Tregs sorted from blood. The receptor source for this set is a human donor in good health.

The gene calls are TRBV6-6 and TRBJ2-7; TRBD1 agrees at 9 bases. The germline V gene encodes CDR1 MNHNY and CDR2 SVGAGI (reference sequence). After removal of 4 bases from V and 5 bases from J, the junction contained 9 bases not matched to a gene. CDR3 length: 15 amino acids. Here the CDR3 DNA reads TGTGCCAGCAGTTTCTCCGGGACAGGGAAAAACGAGCAGTACTTC. This translates into CASSFSGTGKNEQYF.

This clone was seen once. The chain recombines TRBV5-6 with TRBJ2-2; D not resolved. The CDR3 runs to 15 residues. Germline V CDR1 and CDR2: SGHDT, YYEEEE. Trimming took 2 bases from V and 4 from J, leaving 12 bases between them. CDR3 protein: CASSFFNRRTGELFF. The CDR3 nucleotides read TGTGCCAGCAGCTTCTTCAACCGGCGCACCGGGGAGCTGTTTTTT.

V usage is TRBV28 and J usage is TRBJ2-3; possibly TRBD2 for D (5 bases). From germline, CDR1 is MDHEN and CDR2 SYDVKM. The CDR3 contains 13 residues. V was shortened by 2 bases and J by 5 bases, with 8 bases between the two germline ends. The CDR3 spells CASSLPGRDTQYF. In DNA, the CDR3 is TGTGCCAGCAGTTTACCGGGGAGAGATACGCAGTATTTT.

This chain uses TRBV15 with TRBJ2-5; D is undetermined. CDR3 length: 12 amino acids. Trimming removed 0 bases at V and 1 base at J, with 0 bases between. CDR1 LNHNV and CDR2 YYDKDF come from the germline V gene (reference sequence). DNA for the CDR3: TGTGCCACCAGCAGAGACCAAGAGACCCAGTACTTC. Amino acid sequence: CATSRDQETQYF.